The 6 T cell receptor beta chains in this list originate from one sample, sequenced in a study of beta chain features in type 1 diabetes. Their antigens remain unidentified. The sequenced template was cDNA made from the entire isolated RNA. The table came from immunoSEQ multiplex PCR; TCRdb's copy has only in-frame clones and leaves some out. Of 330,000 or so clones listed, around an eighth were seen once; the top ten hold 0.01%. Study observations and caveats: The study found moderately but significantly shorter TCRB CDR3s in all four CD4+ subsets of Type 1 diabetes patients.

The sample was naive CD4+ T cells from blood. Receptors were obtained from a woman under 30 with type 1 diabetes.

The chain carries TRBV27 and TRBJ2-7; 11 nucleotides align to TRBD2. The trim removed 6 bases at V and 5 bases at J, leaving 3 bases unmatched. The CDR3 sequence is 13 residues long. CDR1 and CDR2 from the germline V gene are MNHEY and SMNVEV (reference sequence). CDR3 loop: CASRTSGNHEQYF. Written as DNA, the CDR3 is TGTGCCAGCAGGACTAGCGGGAACCACGAGCAGTACTTC.

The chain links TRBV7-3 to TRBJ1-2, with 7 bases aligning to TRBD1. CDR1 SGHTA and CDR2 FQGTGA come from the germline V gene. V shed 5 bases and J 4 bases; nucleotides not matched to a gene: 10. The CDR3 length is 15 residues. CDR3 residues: CASSPSGTATYGYTF. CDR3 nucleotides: TGTGCCAGCAGCCCGTCCGGGACAGCGACCTATGGCTACACCTTC.

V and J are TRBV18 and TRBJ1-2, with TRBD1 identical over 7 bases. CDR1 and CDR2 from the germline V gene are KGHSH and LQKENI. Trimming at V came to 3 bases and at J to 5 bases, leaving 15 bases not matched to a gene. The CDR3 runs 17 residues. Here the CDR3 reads CASSPLIAGDSVYGYTF. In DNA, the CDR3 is TGTGCCAGCTCACCCCTCATCGCCGGGGACAGTGTGTATGGCTACACCTTC.

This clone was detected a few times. The CDR3 DNA sequence: TGTGCCAGCAGGATCCGAACTAGCGGCCCGTACGACGAGCAGTACTTC. Translating gives CASRIRTSGPYDEQYF. This chain connects TRBV28 to TRBJ2-7; 8 bases are a match to TRBD2. After removal of 6 bases from V and 5 bases from J, the junction contained 15 bases not matched to a gene. CDR3 length equals 16 residues. The germline CDR1 and CDR2 sequences are MDHEN and SYDVKM.

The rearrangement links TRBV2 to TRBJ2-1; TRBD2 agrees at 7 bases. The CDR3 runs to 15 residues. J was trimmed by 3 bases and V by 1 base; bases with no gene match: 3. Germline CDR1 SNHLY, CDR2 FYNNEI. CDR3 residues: CASSEGGRVYNEQFF. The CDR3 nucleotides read TGTGCCAGCAGTGAAGGAGGGAGGGTCTACAATGAGCAGTTCTTC.

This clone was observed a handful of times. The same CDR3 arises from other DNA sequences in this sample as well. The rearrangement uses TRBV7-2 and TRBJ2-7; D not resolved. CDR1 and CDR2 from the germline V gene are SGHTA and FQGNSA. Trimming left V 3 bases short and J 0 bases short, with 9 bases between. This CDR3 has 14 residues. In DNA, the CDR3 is TGTGCCAGCAGCTTCGAGCGCAGCTCCTACGAGCAGTACTTC. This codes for CASSFERSSYEQYF.